Below are 18 T cell receptor beta chains sequenced from a single sample in a study of T cells in Graves' hyperthyroidism and ophthalmopathy. Amplification of TCR beta CDR3 regions used RNA as the template. The primer set for the first-round RT-PCR of the TCR CDR3 was HTBI. TCRdb ran MiXCR on the multiplex PCR reads and lists one entry per CDR3 protein. The table lists roughly 160,000 distinct CDR3 sequences, roughly 9.4% of them singletons. Sequences were obtained from blood. These receptors were obtained from a woman aged 18-35 years with Graves' hyperthyroidism that later progressed to Graves' ophthalmopathy.

This clonotype was seen many times. The chain employs TRBV28 and TRBJ1-2; D call uncertain. The CDR3 is made up of 14 amino acids. Germline V gives CDR1 MDHEN, CDR2 SYDVKM. The V end was cut by 6 bases, the J end by 8 bases, with 19 bases between. DNA for the CDR3: TGTGCCAGCAGCAACTATTTTAACCAGTGGGGCTACACCTTC. Translated, it gives CASSNYFNQWGYTF.

The chain couples TRBV12-3 or TRBV12-4 to TRBJ2-2, with 10 bases matching TRBD1. With V trimmed by 3 bases and J by 6 bases, 4 bases remained unmatched. CDR3 length: 15 residues. CDR3 coding DNA: TGTGCCAGCAGTTTTCGGGACAGGGGTTCCGGGGAGCTGTTTTTT. Translated: CASSFRDRGSGELFF.

This sequence joins TRBV18 and TRBJ2-6, with D tentatively TRBD1 (6 bases). The germline V and J ends were trimmed by 3 bases and 0 bases, with 12 bases remaining between them. The V gene's germline CDR1 is KGHSH and CDR2 LQKENI. The CDR3 loop spans 17 amino acids. CDR3 residues: CASSPPQGSSGANVLTF. The CDR3 DNA reads as TGTGCCAGCTCACCTCCACAGGGAAGCTCTGGGGCCAACGTCCTGACTTTC.

At least ten counts were recorded for this clonotype. The rearrangement joins TRBV19 to TRBJ1-5; TRBD1 matches at 8 bases. The length of the CDR3 is 14 residues. V was pared by 9 bases and J by 2 bases, with 6 bases of the junction left unmatched. Germline lookup yields CDR1 LNHDA and CDR2 SQIVND (reference sequence). The CDR3, as DNA: TGTGCCAGCCGGGGACAGGCCCGCAATCAGCCCCAGCATTTT. It is translated as CASRGQARNQPQHF.

This clonotype was seen at least ten times. The chain recombines TRBV6-1 with TRBJ2-6; D not certain. CDR1 MNHNS and CDR2 SASEGT come from the germline V gene. Trimming shortened V by 5 bases and J by 0 bases, and 14 bases separated the two germline ends. The CDR3 has 17 residues. The chain's CDR3 is CASSYADLSSGANVLTF. The CDR3, as DNA: TGTGCCAGCAGTTACGCGGACCTCAGCTCTGGGGCCAACGTCCTGACTTTC.

This clonotype was counted at least ten times. This sequence joins TRBV18 and TRBJ2-1; TRBD1 aligns across 7 bases. The length of the CDR3 is 14 residues. The germline CDR1 and CDR2 sequences are KGHSH and LQKENI. Unmatched junction bases numbered 3, after V lost 2 bases and J lost 5 bases. The CDR3 loop is CASSPMGQNNEQFF. The DNA of the CDR3 is TGTGCCAGCTCACCAATGGGACAGAACAATGAGCAGTTCTTC. Full variable domain (remainder filled in from reference TRBV18 and TRBJ2-1): NAGVMQNPRHLVRRRGQEARLRCSPMKGHSHVYWYRQLPEEGLKFMVYLQKENIIDESGMPKERFSAEFPKEGPSILRIQQVVRGDSAAYFCASSPMGQNNEQFFGPGTRLTVL.

This clonotype was seen a handful of times. This clone may be a read error of a much larger clone one base away. The DNA is omitted, as the CDR3 cannot be located on it reliably, and the CDR3 follows TCRdb's listing. J is TRBJ1-2 and V is TRBV20-1. Germline lookup yields CDR1 DFQATT and CDR2 SNEGSKA (reference sequence). The CDR3 is 12 residues long, counting both termini. The CDR3 reads CSAHQANYGCTF.

This clonotype was observed at least ten times. This chain links TRBV12-3 or TRBV12-4 with TRBJ2-7; possibly TRBD1 for D (6 bases). The CDR3 sequence is 13 residues long. Trimming stripped 7 bases from V and 0 bases from J, with 10 bases between. The CDR3 coding sequence is TGTGCCAGCAACCGGGACACCTCCTACGAGCAGTACTTC. Encoded protein: CASNRDTSYEQYF.

This clonotype was detected a few times. This sequence joins TRBV13 and TRBJ2-2; D remains ambiguous. There are 17 residues in the CDR3. The germline V and J ends were trimmed by 4 bases and 2 bases, with 17 bases remaining between them. Germline loops: CDR1 PRHDT, CDR2 FYEKMQ (reference sequence). The CDR3 nucleotides are TGTGCCAGCAGCTCCGGCGTTCCCCAAATAAACACCGGGGAGCTGTTTTTT. Amino acid sequence: CASSSGVPQINTGELFF. Full variable domain (remainder filled in from reference TRBV13 and TRBJ2-2): AAGVIQSPRHLIKEKRETATLKCYPIPRHDTVYWYQQGPGQDPQFLISFYEKMQSDKGSIPDRFSAQQFSDYHSELNMSSLELGDSALYFCASSSGVPQINTGELFFGEGSRLTVL.

This clonotype was recorded at least ten times. The CDR3 nucleotides read TGTGCCAGCGGGACAGGGAATGGGGAGACCCAGTACTTC. Encoded protein: CASGTGNGETQYF. The chain uses TRBV12-3 or TRBV12-4 and TRBJ2-5, with 9 bases aligning to TRBD1. With V trimmed by 8 bases and J by 5 bases, 6 bases remained unmatched. The CDR3 contains 13 residues.

This rearrangement joins TRBV2 to TRBJ1-1; 7 nucleotides agree with TRBD1. The CDR3 has 14 amino acids. Germline assignment: CDR1 SNHLY and CDR2 FYNNEI. Losses at the gene ends were 4 bases for V and 5 bases for J; bases not matched to a gene: 7. CDR3 DNA sequence: TGTGCCAGCAGTGCGAGGGGGCTTCGGACTGAAGCTTTCTTT. Its protein is CASSARGLRTEAFF.

This clonotype showed up many times. The rearrangement uses TRBV27 and TRBJ2-7; possibly TRBD1 for D (6 bases). V was shortened by 4 bases and J by 2 bases, with 15 bases between the two germline ends. CDR3 length: 15 amino acids. CDR1 and CDR2 (germline): MNHEY, SMNVEV (reference sequence). CDR3 nucleotide sequence: TGTGCCAGCAGTTCCCGGGCAGGGGATACCTACGAGCAGTACTTC. Translation gives CASSSRAGDTYEQYF.

This clonotype was observed at least ten times. The CDR3 DNA follows: TGTGCCAGCAGCCAAGGAGGGACACTATCCTACGAGCAGTACTTC. It encodes CASSQGGTLSYEQYF. V is TRBV4-2 and J is TRBJ2-7; D possibly corresponds to TRBD1 (6 bases). CDR3 length: 15 residues. Germline CDR1 and CDR2: LGHNA and YNFKEQ. V shed 1 base and J shed 1 base, with 11 bases lying between them.

This clonotype was counted a single time. At one boundary the junction diverges from the germline segment, which might be a read error. The rearrangement uses TRBV7-3 and TRBJ2-4, with D unresolved. CDR3 length: 15 amino acids. Germline CDR1 reads SGHTA; CDR2 reads FQGTGA. CDR3 loop: CASSQGRVAKNIQYF. The CDR3 DNA follows: TGCGCCAGCAGCCAAGGTCGGGTAGCCAAAAACATTCAGTACTTC.

This clonotype has more than one count but fewer than ten. The chain employs TRBV29-1 and TRBJ2-2; D is unresolved. The CDR3 has 11 residues. V was shortened by 6 bases and J by 7 bases, with 9 bases between the two germline ends. From germline, CDR1 is SQVTM and CDR2 ANQGSEA. The CDR3 DNA reads TGCAGCGTCAACGTGGACGGGGAGCTGTTTTTT. Its translation is CSVNVDGELFF.

CDR3 sequence reads: CASSPTGRVENIQYF. Here the CDR3 DNA reads TGTGCCAGCAGCCCTACTGGCAGGGTGGAAAACATTCAGTACTTC. The chain has TRBV7-9 and TRBJ2-4, with D possibly matching TRBD1 (5 bases). The CDR3 length is 15 residues. Germline CDR1 is SEHNR and CDR2 is FQNEAQ (reference sequence). Trimming left V 5 bases short and J 5 bases short, with 16 bases between.

This clonotype was recorded at least ten times. V and J are TRBV20-1 and TRBJ2-5; 7 nucleotides agree with TRBD1. CDR1 is DFQATT and CDR2 is SNEGSKA in the germline V gene (reference sequence). The CDR3 has 13 amino acids. V was pared by 0 bases and J by 4 bases, with 2 bases of the junction left unmatched. The CDR3 DNA follows: TGCAGTGCTAGAGACGACAGGGTAGAGACCCAGTACTTC. The encoded protein is CSARDDRVETQYF.

This clonotype was found many times. The chain employs TRBV14 and TRBJ2-5, with 7 bases matching TRBD2. The germline CDR1 and CDR2 sequences are SGHDN and FVKESK. The CDR3 covers 15 residues. With V trimmed by 4 bases and J by 7 bases, 12 bases remained unmatched. Here the CDR3 reads CASSPQLATPGTQYF. The DNA of the CDR3 is TGTGCCAGCAGCCCGCAACTAGCGACGCCGGGGACCCAGTACTTC.